The 21 T cell receptor beta chains below all came from one sample that was sequenced in a study of blood T cell repertoires in COVID-19. Profiled with immunoSEQ multiplex PCR; TCRdb holds only in-frame clones, not every one. The profile shows some 200,000 clones, 84% of them singletons. The sequenced sample was peripheral blood. The receptors stem from a woman of 80 years or more with COVID-19, enrolled during active disease.

The chain employs TRBV6-6 and TRBJ1-1; D call uncertain. In germline, CDR1 is MNHNY, CDR2 SVGAGI (reference sequence). This CDR3 spans 14 amino acids. Trimming shortened V by 5 bases and J by 7 bases, and 17 bases separated the two germline ends. The chain's CDR3 is CASSAHEGKGEAFF. In nucleotides, the CDR3 is TGTGCCAGCAGTGCCCACGAGGGCAAGGGTGAAGCTTTCTTT.

This clone was recorded a few times. The CDR3 DNA sequence: TGTGCCAGCAGCGTAGACTCAGGGGTAACCATGTCTCCCTACAATGAGCAGTTCTTC. It translates to CASSVDSGVTMSPYNEQFF. The chain links TRBV9 to TRBJ2-1, with a tentative D call TRBD1 (6 bases). The CDR3 spans 19 residues. Germline loops: CDR1 SGDLS, CDR2 YYNGEE. V lost 0 bases and J 2 bases, leaving 21 bases between the germline ends.

The chain couples TRBV5-8 to TRBJ2-1; weak D call: TRBD2 (6 bases). With 4 bases removed from V and 5 bases from J, the gap between germline ends came to 16 bases. This CDR3 is built from 15 residues. In germline, CDR1 is SGHTS, CDR2 YDEGEE. The CDR3 protein is CASSPARGLHNEQFF. The CDR3 DNA is TGTGCCAGCAGCCCCGCTAGGGGACTGCACAATGAGCAGTTCTTC. Full variable domain (remainder filled in from reference TRBV5-8 and TRBJ2-1): EAGVTQSPTHLIKTRGQQATLRCSPISGHTSVYWYQQALGLGLQFLLWYDEGEERNRGNFPPRFSGRQFPNYSSELNVNALELEDSALYLCASSPARGLHNEQFFGPGTRLTVL.

This clone occurred a few times. The rearrangement links TRBV6-2 or TRBV6-3 to TRBJ1-1; a weak D match, TRBD1 (5 bases). This CDR3 is built from 14 residues. The germline V and J ends were trimmed by 0 bases and 3 bases, with 8 bases remaining between them. The germline V gene has CDR1 MNHEY and CDR2 SVGEGT. The CDR3 region is CASSYSGGYTEAFF. In DNA, the CDR3 is TGTGCCAGCAGTTACTCGGGGGGGTACACTGAAGCTTTCTTT.

This clone was seen a handful of times. The rearrangement links TRBV6-1 to TRBJ1-6; 9 nucleotides align to TRBD1. Germline lookup yields CDR1 MNHNS and CDR2 SASEGT. With 2 bases clipped from V and 10 bases from J, the junction kept 6 bases outside the gene matches. The CDR3 runs 15 residues. CDR3 in amino acids: CASSERDRAVSPLHF. DNA for the CDR3: TGTGCCAGCAGTGAACGGGACAGGGCGGTATCACCCCTCCACTTT.

The chain has TRBV11-3 and TRBJ2-7, with TRBD2 as a possible D gene (5 bases). The CDR3 is made up of 13 amino acids. V was pared by 1 base and J by 4 bases, with 8 bases between. Germline V gene data show CDR1 as SGHNT and CDR2 as YENEEA. The CDR3 sequence is CASSLARGYEQYF. For the CDR3, the DNA is TGTGCCAGCAGCTTAGCCCGCGGGTACGAGCAGTACTTC.

The chain uses TRBV20-1 and TRBJ2-5; 7 bases are a match to TRBD2. The CDR3 has 15 residues. The junction had 12 bases not matched to a gene; V was cut back by 3 bases and J by 5 bases. Germline CDR1 DFQATT, CDR2 SNEGSKA (reference sequence). The CDR3, as DNA: TGCAGTGCTAGTCACGGTGGGGGGGTCCGGGAGACCCAGTACTTC. Its translation is CSASHGGGVRETQYF.

The rearrangement uses TRBV5-1 and TRBJ2-1; weak D call: TRBD2 (5 bases). The CDR3 covers 14 residues. CDR1 and CDR2 from the germline V gene are SGHRS and YFSETQ. V shed 0 bases and J shed 14 bases, with 18 bases lying between them. The CDR3 protein is CASSLAGLASPKFF. In DNA form, the CDR3 reads TGCGCCAGCAGCTTGGCCGGGCTAGCCTCGCCTAAGTTCTTC.

The sample holds a few counts of this clone. V is TRBV2 and J is TRBJ1-2; D unclear. Germline V gene lookup returns CDR1 SNHLY and CDR2 FYNNEI. The germline V and J ends were trimmed by 6 bases and 8 bases, with 16 bases remaining between them. This CDR3 contains 13 residues. The CDR3 nucleotides are TGTGCCAGCAGGACTAGGTGGTCTGAAGGCTACACCTTC. Protein product: CASRTRWSEGYTF.

Concerning this clone itself: Distinct nucleotide sequences in the sample also encode this CDR3. The chain combines TRBV6-5 with TRBJ2-2; D unresolved. The V and J ends lost 0 bases and 5 bases respectively, with 4 bases between them. In germline, CDR1 is MNHEY, CDR2 SVGAGI. CDR3 length: 13 amino acids. CDR3 in DNA: TGTGCCAGCAGTTACTCCGGTACCGGGGAGCTGTTTTTT. Translating it yields CASSYSGTGELFF.

This clone was recorded only once. V is TRBV4-1 and J is TRBJ1-2; the D gene is possibly TRBD1 (5 bases). The V gene lost 5 bases and the J gene lost 8 bases, with 18 bases spanning the gap. The germline V gene has CDR1 MGHRA and CDR2 YSYEKL. This CDR3 comprises 14 residues. CDR3 in amino acids: CASSTASDSWGYTF. CDR3 sequence (DNA): TGCGCCAGCAGCACCGCTTCCGACAGTTGGGGCTACACCTTC.

The rearrangement uses TRBV27 and TRBJ1-2, with D possibly being TRBD1 (6 bases). The V gene's germline CDR1 is MNHEY and CDR2 SMNVEV (reference sequence). V was clipped by 2 bases and J by 4 bases, with 14 bases between them. The CDR3 sequence is 15 residues long. The CDR3 sequence is CASSLGPGQLYGYTF. In DNA form, the CDR3 reads TGTGCCAGCAGTTTAGGGCCAGGACAGCTCTATGGCTACACCTTC.

J is TRBJ2-2 and V is TRBV10-3, with D possibly being TRBD1 (5 bases). The germline CDR1 and CDR2 sequences are ENHRY and SYGVKD. The CDR3 runs to 15 residues. The V end lost 0 bases, the J end lost 2 bases, and 7 bases lay between the germline ends. The CDR3: CAISESGANTGELFF. In nucleotides, the CDR3 is TGTGCCATCAGTGAGTCTGGGGCTAACACCGGGGAGCTGTTTTTT.

The chain combines TRBV3-1 (or the pseudogene TRBV3-2) with TRBJ1-2; TRBD1 might be the D (5 bases). Germline values: CDR1 LGHDT, CDR2 YNNKEL (reference sequence). The CDR3 runs 14 residues. V was pared by 5 bases and J by 4 bases, with 14 bases between. The DNA for the CDR3 is TGTGCCAGCAGCGGGCAAAGCAGGGCCTATGGCTACACCTTC. It is translated as CASSGQSRAYGYTF.

In DNA, the CDR3 is TGTGCCAGCAGCTTAGGGACAGGGGGCATGAAGACCCAGTACTTC. Translation gives CASSLGTGGMKTQYF. V and J are TRBV7-2 and TRBJ2-5; 11 nucleotides line up with TRBD1. J gave up 6 bases and V 1 base, and 4 bases lay outside the gene matches. Germline loops: CDR1 SGHTA, CDR2 FQGNSA. The CDR3 has 15 amino acids.

CDR3 nucleotide sequence: TGTGCCAGCAGCCACCCCGGGACAGGGGGTTCACCCCTCCACTTT. This gives the protein CASSHPGTGGSPLHF. The chain recombines TRBV7-2 with TRBJ1-6; TRBD1 matches 11 bases. Germline-derived CDR1 and CDR2 are SGHTA and FQGNSA. Losses at the gene ends were 5 bases for V and 9 bases for J; bases not matched to a gene: 6. There are 15 residues in the CDR3.

This clone was recorded a few times. V is TRBV10-3 and J is TRBJ1-2, with 7 bases lining up with TRBD1. The CDR3 contains 15 residues. Germline V CDR1 and CDR2: ENHRY, SYGVKD. The V segment lost 4 bases and the J segment 2 bases; nucleotides outside the gene matches: 7. The CDR3 nucleotides read TGTGCCATCAGTGGTGGGACAGACGAAAACTATGGCTACACCTTC. It specifies CAISGGTDENYGYTF.

V and J are TRBV19 and TRBJ2-7, with 8 nucleotides matching TRBD2. Per germline, CDR1 LNHDA and CDR2 SQIVND (reference sequence). Trimming at V came to 4 bases and at J to 5 bases, leaving 13 bases not matched to a gene. The CDR3 consists of 16 residues. The CDR3 DNA sequence: TGTGCCAGTAGTACGGCTAGCGGGTTACGAGTCCACGAGCAGTACTTC. Translation gives CASSTASGLRVHEQYF.

The V and J genes are TRBV18 and TRBJ2-3; 7 positions match TRBD1. CDR3 length: 15 residues. V dropped 1 base and J dropped 6; count of bases not matched to a gene: 7. Germline CDR1 is KGHSH and CDR2 is LQKENI. The CDR3 reads CASSPRGTVEDTQYF. The CDR3 DNA sequence: TGTGCCAGCTCACCACGAGGGACAGTTGAGGATACGCAGTATTTT. Variable domain in full (rest from reference TRBV18 and TRBJ2-3): NAGVMQNPRHLVRRRGQEARLRCSPMKGHSHVYWYRQLPEEGLKFMVYLQKENIIDESGMPKERFSAEFPKEGPSILRIQQVVRGDSAAYFCASSPRGTVEDTQYFGPGTRLTVL.

The V gene is TRBV3-1 (or the pseudogene TRBV3-2), the J gene TRBJ1-1, with a weak D call TRBD1 (5 bases). Trimming removed 2 bases at V and 1 base at J, with 8 bases between. Germline V CDR1 and CDR2: LGHDT, YNNKEL (reference sequence). The length of the CDR3 is 14 residues. CDR3 protein: CASSQRTKNTEAFF. The CDR3 DNA follows: TGTGCCAGCAGCCAACGGACAAAGAACACTGAAGCTTTCTTT.

The rearrangement joins TRBV13 to TRBJ1-2; D not certain. With 3 bases removed from V and 8 bases from J, the gap between germline ends came to 16 bases. Germline CDR1 PRHDT, CDR2 FYEKMQ (reference sequence). This CDR3 has 14 residues. The CDR3 DNA reads as TGTGCCAGCAGCTTTGGCAGGTATTTTGGCGGCTACACCTTC. It translates to CASSFGRYFGGYTF.